One and the same sample provided the 15 T cell receptor beta chains below, sequenced in a study of cytomegalovirus exposure and HLA in healthy donors. The PCR used 60 Vbeta and 13 Jbeta primers. TCRdb's copy holds only in-frame clones and misses some; the assay was immunoSEQ multiplex PCR. The sample contains 74,000 or so clones, 77% of which appear only once. The sequenced sample was PBMCs. These TCRs come from a man aged 45-60 years in good health and CMV-seropositive.

V usage is TRBV7-2 and J usage is TRBJ1-3; 9 bases match TRBD1. Per the germline V gene, CDR1 is SGHTA and CDR2 is FQGNSA. The CDR3 is 16 residues long. V lost 1 base to trimming and J lost 2 bases; unmatched junction nucleotides: 3. The CDR3, as DNA: TGTGCCAGCAGCTTAGAAACAGGGGGCCCTGGAAACACCATATATTTT. The encoded protein is CASSLETGGPGNTIYF.

This clone came up once. The chain links TRBV11-3 to TRBJ1-2, with TRBD1 matching 10 bases. The CDR3 spans 14 residues. V was clipped by 5 bases and J by 6 bases; unmatched bases: 6. From germline, CDR1 is SGHNT and CDR2 YENEEA. CDR3 protein: CASSVDRGYDGYTF. The CDR3 DNA follows: TGTGCCAGCAGCGTGGACAGGGGGTACGATGGCTACACCTTC.

The gene calls are TRBV10-3 and TRBJ2-1; 9 positions match TRBD2. The CDR3 is 15 amino acids. Germline-derived CDR1 and CDR2 are ENHRY and SYGVKD. Trimming at V came to 8 bases and at J to 0 bases, leaving 5 bases not matched to a gene. Here the CDR3 reads CAIGRGRASYNEQFF. In DNA, the CDR3 is TGTGCCATCGGTCGCGGGAGGGCCTCCTACAATGAGCAGTTCTTC.

The V gene is TRBV7-8, the J gene TRBJ2-5, with 9 bases lining up with TRBD1. Germline values: CDR1 SGHVS, CDR2 FQNEAQ. The CDR3 length is 14 residues. V trimming: 5 bases; J trimming: 11 bases; junction bases outside the gene matches: 12. In DNA form, the CDR3 reads TGTGCCAGCAGCGGCCGGGACAGGGCATTGGAGCAGTACTTC. The encoded protein is CASSGRDRALEQYF.

The chain links TRBV15 to TRBJ1-1, with D possibly matching TRBD1 (5 bases). The length of the CDR3 is 13 residues. V gave up 1 base and J gave up 3 bases, with 6 bases separating them. Germline V gene sequence: CDR1 LNHNV, CDR2 YYDKDF (reference sequence). This CDR3 is CATSRAGDTEAFF. The CDR3 DNA reads as TGTGCCACCAGCAGAGCGGGGGACACTGAAGCTTTCTTT.

This chain joins TRBV5-5 and TRBJ2-3; no clear D gene. Trimming shortened V by 0 bases and J by 0 bases, and 5 bases separated the two germline ends. Germline CDR1 SGHKS, CDR2 YYEKEE (reference sequence). The length of the CDR3 is 14 residues. The CDR3 here is CASSLVASTDTQYF. CDR3 DNA: TGTGCCAGCAGCTTGGTGGCAAGCACAGATACGCAGTATTTT. Supplemented by reference TRBV5-5 and TRBJ2-3, the full variable domain reads DAGVTQSPTHLIKTRGQQVTLRCSPISGHKSVSWYQQVLGQGPQFIFQYYEKEERGRGNFPDRFSARQFPNYSSELNVNALLLGDSALYLCASSLVASTDTQYFGPGTRLTVL.

This chain connects TRBV9 to TRBJ2-3, with 8 bases that match TRBD2. The CDR3 length is 16 residues. Germline loops: CDR1 SGDLS, CDR2 YYNGEE. Trimming removed 6 bases from V and 1 base from J; junction bases left unmatched: 10. The CDR3 is CASTPSSGGRTDTQYF. The CDR3 DNA sequence: TGTGCCAGCACCCCCAGCAGCGGGGGTCGCACAGATACGCAGTATTTT.

The sample holds a few counts of this clone. The chain combines TRBV4-1 with TRBJ1-4; D is unresolved. CDR3 length: 16 residues. V was cut by 0 bases and J by 0 bases, with 8 bases left in between. Per germline, CDR1 MGHRA and CDR2 YSYEKL. For the CDR3, the DNA is TGCGCCAGCAGCCAAGAGGGCAGACCAACTAATGAAAAACTGTTTTTT. Translating it yields CASSQEGRPTNEKLFF.

Comments on this clone: Other DNA variants within this sample encode the same CDR3. The gene calls are TRBV30 and TRBJ2-7; D not certain. Between the trimmed V and J ends, which lost 0 bases and 5 bases, there was a span of 5 bases. This CDR3 has 11 residues. The V gene's germline CDR1 is GTSNPN and CDR2 SVGIG (reference sequence). The CDR3 loop is CAWSVRDEQYF. The DNA for the CDR3 is TGTGCCTGGAGTGTCCGCGACGAGCAGTACTTC.

The rearrangement joins TRBV7-9 to TRBJ2-7; tentatively, D is TRBD2 (5 bases). CDR3 length: 15 residues. Germline assignment: CDR1 SEHNR and CDR2 FQNEAQ (reference sequence). Deletions cut 1 base from V and 6 bases from J, with 16 bases between. In nucleotides, the CDR3 is TGTGCCAGCAGCTTAGGGGAGACTGTAAAGTTCGAGCAGTACTTC. As protein: CASSLGETVKFEQYF.

The CDR3 region has the DNA TGCGCCAGCAGCTTGGGGAGTAGCGGGAGTCGGAATGAGCAGTTCTTC. This encodes CASSLGSSGSRNEQFF. This chain uses TRBV5-1 with TRBJ2-1, with 9 bases identical to TRBD2. The trim removed 0 bases at V and 7 bases at J, leaving 8 bases unmatched. CDR3 length equals 16 residues. Germline CDR1 SGHRS, CDR2 YFSETQ.

CDR3 region: CATSGTGFLAGLSYEQYF. The DNA for the CDR3 is TGTGCCACCAGCGGGACAGGCTTTCTAGCGGGACTCTCCTACGAGCAGTACTTC. The chain carries TRBV15 and TRBJ2-7, with D tentatively TRBD2 (9 bases). Per the germline V gene, CDR1 is LNHNV and CDR2 is YYDKDF (reference sequence). This CDR3 region has 18 residues. Trimming took 5 bases from V and 0 from J, leaving 23 bases between them.

Worth noting for this clone: The germline gene is not matched at one end of the junction; a read error may be the cause. V gene TRBV27 combines with J gene TRBJ2-6, with D possibly being TRBD1 (5 bases). The CDR3 is made up of 13 amino acids. The germline V gene has CDR1 MNHEY and CDR2 SMNVEV (reference sequence). The CDR3 is CATFSSGANGLTF. Here the CDR3 DNA reads TGTGCCACCTTCAGCTCTGGGGCCAACGGCCTGACTTTC.

In this sample, this clone turned up once. This chain uses TRBV7-2 with TRBJ2-3; 16 bases align to TRBD2. Unmatched junction bases numbered 1, after V lost 3 bases and J lost 7 bases. CDR1 and CDR2 (germline): SGHTA, FQGNSA. The CDR3 length is 15 residues. Here the CDR3 DNA reads TGTGCCAGCAGCTTGGGACTAGCGGGAGGGAATACGCAGTATTTT. Protein sequence: CASSLGLAGGNTQYF.

Of note for this clone: A read error may produce the germline difference seen at one junction end. The chain is built from TRBV7-6 and TRBJ2-4; D might be TRBD2 (6 bases). CDR3 length equals 18 residues. Looked up from germline, CDR1 is SGHVS and CDR2 is FNYEAQ. CDR3 sequence (DNA): TGTGCCAGCAGCCCTGGGCTAGCGAGAAGTTTAGCCAAAAACAGTCAGTACTTC. Translated, it gives CASSPGLARSLAKNSQYF.